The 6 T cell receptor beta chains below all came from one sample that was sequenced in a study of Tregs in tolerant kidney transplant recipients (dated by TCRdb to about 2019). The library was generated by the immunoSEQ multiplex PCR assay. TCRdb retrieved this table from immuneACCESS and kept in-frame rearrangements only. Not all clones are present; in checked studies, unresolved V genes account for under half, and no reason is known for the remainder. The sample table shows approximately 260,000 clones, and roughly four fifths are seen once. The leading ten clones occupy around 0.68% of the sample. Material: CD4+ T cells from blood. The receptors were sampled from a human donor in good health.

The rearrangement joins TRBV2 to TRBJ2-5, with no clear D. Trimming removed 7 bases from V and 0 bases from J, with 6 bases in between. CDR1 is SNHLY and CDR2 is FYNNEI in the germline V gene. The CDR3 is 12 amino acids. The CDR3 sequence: CASNRHQETQYF. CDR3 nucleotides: TGTGCCAGCAACCGACACCAAGAGACCCAGTACTTC.

The CDR3 DNA reads TGTGCCAGCAGCTTAGAAGGGGGCGTTGGCACTGAAGCTTTCTTT. Residues: CASSLEGGVGTEAFF. The J gene is TRBJ1-1, the V gene TRBV11-2, with TRBD1 matching over 7 bases. In germline, CDR1 is SGHAT, CDR2 FQNNGV. The CDR3 runs 15 residues. Unmatched junction bases numbered 5, after V lost 0 bases and J lost 4 bases.

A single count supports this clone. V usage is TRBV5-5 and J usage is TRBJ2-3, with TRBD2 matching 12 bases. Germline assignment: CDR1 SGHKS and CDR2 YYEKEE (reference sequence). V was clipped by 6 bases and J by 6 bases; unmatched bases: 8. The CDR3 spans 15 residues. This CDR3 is CASTPLAGGRDTQYF. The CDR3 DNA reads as TGTGCCAGCACCCCTCTAGCGGGAGGGCGGGATACGCAGTATTTT.

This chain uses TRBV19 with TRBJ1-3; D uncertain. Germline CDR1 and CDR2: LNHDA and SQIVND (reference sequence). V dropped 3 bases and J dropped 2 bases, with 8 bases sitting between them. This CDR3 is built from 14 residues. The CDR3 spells CASSIDITGNTIYF. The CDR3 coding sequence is TGTGCCAGTAGTATCGACATTACTGGAAACACCATATATTTT.

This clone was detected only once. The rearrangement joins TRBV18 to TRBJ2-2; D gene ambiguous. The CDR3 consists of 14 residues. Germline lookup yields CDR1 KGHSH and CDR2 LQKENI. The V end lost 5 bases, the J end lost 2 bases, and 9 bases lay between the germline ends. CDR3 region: CASSDYINTGELFF. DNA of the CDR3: TGTGCCAGCTCAGATTACATCAACACCGGGGAGCTGTTTTTT. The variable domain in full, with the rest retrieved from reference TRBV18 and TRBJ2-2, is NAGVMQNPRHLVRRRGQEARLRCSPMKGHSHVYWYRQLPEEGLKFMVYLQKENIIDESGMPKERFSAEFPKEGPSILRIQQVVRGDSAAYFCASSDYINTGELFFGEGSRLTVL.

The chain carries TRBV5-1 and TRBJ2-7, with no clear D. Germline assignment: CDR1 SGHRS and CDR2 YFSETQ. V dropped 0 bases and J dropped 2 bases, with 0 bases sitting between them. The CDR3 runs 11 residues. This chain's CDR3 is CASSLAYEQYF. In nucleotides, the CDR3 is TGCGCCAGCAGCTTGGCCTACGAGCAGTACTTC.